This T cell receptor (beta chain) appears in the sequencing data of a study of Ad26.COV2.S vaccination and SARS-CoV-2 variants (dated by TCRdb to the early 2020s). About the investigation overall: Vaccine-arm donors came from COV1001, a multicentre, randomized, double-blind, placebo-controlled phase I-IIa trial of Ad26.COV2.S in healthy adults. Dosing of Ad26.COV2.S was intramuscular, at either 5x10^10 or 1x10^11 viral particles, delivered as one shot or as two shots spaced 56 days apart. A total of about 30 samples were included in the TCR-sequenced set, comprising about 20 Ad26.COV2.S vaccine recipients, 5 placebo recipients and 8 SARS-CoV-2 convalescent individuals. Trial participants were randomized into five groups of five, in which low-dose or high-dose Ad26.COV2.S was given once or twice, or placebo was given on both occasions. Throughout the experiments and outcome assessment, investigators stayed blinded to trial group allocation. Sequencing of the TCRbeta repertoire served to evaluate the specificity and breadth of SARS-CoV-2-reactive T cell receptors following Ad26.COV2.S vaccination.

On this clone: Its antigen has not been determined. No base qualities exist here, and no much larger clone lies one base off it.

Sample treatment or condition, as interpreted from the label and publication: 15 to 20 received Ad26.COV2.S at low or high dose, single or two shots; a few received placebo; per-sample allocation not given. For vaccine and placebo recipients, repertoires were sequenced using samples collected on day 63 after the first injection. In Cohort 1b, fewer than 30 adults aged 18-55 years were enrolled at a single site in Boston, USA, between 29 July and 7 August 2020. Ad26.COV2.S was a replication-incompetent adenovirus type 26 vector that expressed a prefusion-stabilized SARS-CoV-2 spike protein derived from the original Wuhan strain. Points the paper makes about the study in general: Vaccine and placebo recipients had comparable non-spike TCR breadth, which fits with the vaccine containing only spike. According to the authors, total T cell responses may have been underestimated by the TCR breadth and depth analyses. The study was not powered for comparison of responses between vaccine doses or regimens. Spike-specific TCR breadth was higher in Ad26.COV2.S recipients than in placebo recipients (P = 0.0014). Substantial breadth of spike-specific CD8+ and CD4+ T cell responses was reported after vaccination.

Trimming takes 1 base from V and 5 bases from J, and the germline ends sit 11 bases apart. The CDR3, from cysteine to phenylalanine, totals 14 residues. The DNA shown is the 42-base CDR3, in frame from base 1. CDR1 and CDR2 were assigned from the germline V gene as MNHNS and SASEGT. The immunoSEQ Assay was used to sequence TCRbeta CDR3 regions. After extraction, genomic DNA underwent amplification by bias-controlled multiplex PCR, followed by high-throughput sequencing. As for how the authors treated the data: To quantify the absolute abundance of every unique TCRbeta CDR3 region, sequences were collapsed and filtered. T cell fraction was estimated by normalizing TCRbeta template counts to usable DNA, which was measured by amplifying reference genes present in all nucleated cells. Repertoire TCRs were annotated as SARS-CoV-2-specific by exact matching of V gene, CDR3 amino acid sequence and J gene to a known reactive TCR set. The reference SARS-CoV-2 TCR set was obtained from MIRA and was filtered for enrichment in COVID-19-positive ImmuneCODE repertoires, whereby public or cross-reactive TCRs were removed. Using the MIRA antigens, annotated TCRs were further analysed by specific ORF or by position within an ORF. Breadth was defined as annotated unique rearrangements over total unique productive rearrangements; depth was the summed frequency of those rearrangements. Two-sided Wilcoxon rank-sum tests were used to compare TCR breadth between groups. TCRdb limited this immuneACCESS table to in-frame rearrangements with V and J called. A share of clones is missing; checked studies link under half to unresolved V genes, and the rest is unexplained. V, J and clone size derive from that table, while D and trimming were established from the DNA sequence. The sample table holds some 450,000 clones, of which around 91% were seen once. The ten largest clones add up to under 4.5% of the sample.

The material was peripheral blood, obtained in a trial of Ad26.COV2.S vaccine versus placebo. The chain is made from TRBV6-1 and TRBJ1-1; the D segment could be TRBD1, given 5 matching bases. This clonotype was sampled from a person between 18 and 60 years old who received the Ad26.COV2.S COVID-19 vaccine or a placebo. The sequenced DNA is TGTGCCAGCAGTGAAGGGGGTTGGGGGACTGAAGCTTTCTTT. It codes for CASSEGGWGTEAFF.